This TCR beta chain stems from a study of shared clonotypes between healthy human individuals. Notes on the study in general: Researchers sampled only blood; tissue repertoires likely differ. Genetic and exposure-history diversity was limited by the few donors.

This clone was detected ten times or more. Its matching antigen is unknown. The V end was cut by 6 bases, the J end by 4 bases, with 21 bases between. Germline-derived CDR1 and CDR2 are SGHVS and FQNEAQ. The CDR3 is made up of 17 amino acids. Every subset had its genomic DNA shared out evenly among several immunoSEQ plates. Methods used by the authors: ImmunoSEQ only sent back junction sequences with no quality scores, so filtering was done differently. Clones were read by immunoSEQ multiplex PCR, and TCRdb kept only the in-frame ones, dropping some. The V and J calls and clone size come from that table; D and trimming were worked out from the DNA. Of hundreds of thousands of clones in the sample, 75% to 80% were seen once.

The source material was PBMCs. The origin of this receptor is a woman aged 40 to 50 in good health. Some clones in this sample may be carry-over from other donors' samples. This chain joins TRBV7-8 and TRBJ2-2, with D possibly matching TRBD2 (6 bases). The CDR3 nucleotides read TGTGCCAGCAGGCCTAGGCGGACTAACCCACCCACCGGGGAGCTGTTTTTT. Translation: CASRPRRTNPPTGELFF. The full variable domain, with the rest looked up from reference TRBV7-8 and TRBJ2-2, is GAGVSQSPRYKVAKRGQDVALRCDPISGHVSLFWYQQALGQGPEFLTYFQNEAQLDKSGLPSDRFFAERPEGSVSTLKIQRTQQEDSAVYLCASRPRRTNPPTGELFFGEGSRLTVL.